This T cell receptor (beta chain) came from a study of T cell repertoires in cytomegalovirus infection. Whole-study context: Both recently identified HLA-C-restricted and well-studied HLA-B-restricted CMV epitopes were used in the study.

V lost 6 bases, J lost 2 bases, and 17 bases lay in between. The CDR3 runs 16 residues. Germline-derived CDR1 and CDR2 are SEHNR and FQNEAQ (reference sequence). A word on this clonotype: As yet, its antigen is unknown.

MiXCR, applied by TCRdb to the reads, yields one record per CDR3 protein. The table includes 700,000 to 900,000 distinct CDR3 sequences, roughly 29% detected once. This chain links TRBV7-9 with TRBJ1-5; possibly TRBD1 for D (6 bases). Material: cultured CD8+ T cells from PBMCs, obtained from culture after CMV antigen stimulation. This receptor was identified in a human donor in good health (CMV status not recorded). Some clones in this sample may be carry-over from other donors' samples. The CDR3 region is CASSTLGAAGNQPQHF. The CDR3, as DNA: TGTGCCAGCAGTACATTGGGGGCAGCCGGCAATCAGCCCCAGCATTTT.